This T cell receptor (beta chain) was identified in a study of metastatic and nonmetastatic thyroid tumors. Across the study: Where malignant and benign thyroid patients were concerned, repertoires were compared across blood and tumor or nodule tissue.

Each patient came to thyroid surgery without any prior treatment (of any kind). TCRdb re-clonotyped the PCR reads via MiXCR. This table holds tens of thousands of clones, more than 25% found once. V shed 4 bases and J 3 bases; nucleotides not matched to a gene: 5. In germline, CDR1 is SGHDN, CDR2 FVKESK. This CDR3 contains 14 residues. What was sequenced was blood. The chain joins TRBV14 to TRBJ2-7, with 8 bases matching TRBD1. This TCR was sampled from a male donor with papillary thyroid cancer or a benign thyroid nodule (not recorded which). Some clones in this sample may be carry-over from other donors' samples. CDR3 in DNA: TGTGCCAGCAGCCCAGGGGGCGTACTCTACGAGCAGTACTTC. It yields the protein CASSPGGVLYEQYF. Based on the CDR3 plus reference TRBV14 and TRBJ2-7, the full variable domain is EAGVTQFPSHSVIEKGQTVTLRCDPISGHDNLYWYRRVMGKEIKFLLHFVKESKQDESGMPNNRFLAERTGGTYSTLKVQPAELEDSGVYFCASSPGGVLYEQYFGPGTRLTVT.